The clone carrying this T cell receptor beta chain was observed a few times. Antigen: not known. This entry is derived from a study of T cells in Graves' hyperthyroidism and ophthalmopathy. General study results and limits: Ophthalmopathy was identified by the model a median approximately six months ahead of onset.

RNA transcripts yielded amplified TCR beta CDR3 regions. The primer set for the first-round RT-PCR of the TCR CDR3 was HTBI. TCRdb recomputed calls from the multiplex PCR reads with MiXCR, one row per CDR3 protein. In the table there are under 800,000 distinct CDR3 sequences, around 15% of which are singletons. Cells are PBMCs isolated from around 9.4 ml of fresh blood. This sequence was found in a woman between 18 and 29 years old with Graves' hyperthyroidism. Sequencing was done on a sample of blood.

CDR3 sequence (DNA): TGTGCCAGCGGTAGACGGACAGATAGCAATCAGCCCCAGCATTTT. It yields the protein CASGRRTDSNQPQHF. The chain joins TRBV27 to TRBJ1-5, with D possibly matching TRBD1 (6 bases). This CDR3 has 15 amino acids. Germline values: CDR1 MNHEY, CDR2 SMNVEV (reference sequence). V lost 8 bases and J 0 bases, leaving 14 bases between the germline ends.